This T cell receptor beta chain was observed in a study of OX40 agonist ivuxolimab in advanced cancers. Clones were sequenced by immunoSEQ multiplex PCR, and TCRdb holds only the in-frame ones, with some missing. This sample has approximately 61,000 clones, with 75% to 90% found just once. The CDR3 is made up of 14 amino acids. V shed 3 bases and J 6 bases; nucleotides not matched to a gene: 8. Germline-derived CDR1 and CDR2 are MNHNS and SASEGT. Worth noting for this clone: Antigen specificity is unknown.

General study points: Low normalized clonal expansion also occurred in some nonresponding patients.

The clonotype was recovered from an adult with an advanced solid tumor such as melanoma, head and neck, liver or kidney cancer. The specimen comprised CD4+ or CD8+ T cells sorted from blood, sampled in a trial of the OX40 agonist ivuxolimab. The rearrangement uses TRBV6-1 and TRBJ2-7, with 7 positions matching TRBD1. This CDR3 reads CASSDWDRTSEQYF. The CDR3 DNA sequence: TGTGCCAGCAGTGATTGGGACAGAACCTCCGAGCAGTACTTC.